The 14 T cell receptor beta chains reported below all come from one sample, sequenced in a study of T cell responses to AZD1222 COVID-19 vaccine. TCRdb's copy holds only in-frame clones and misses some; the assay was immunoSEQ multiplex PCR. This repertoire shows 84,000 or so clones, about nine tenths found once; its top ten account for approximately 3%. This specimen was peripheral blood, taken on day 0 of AZD1222 vaccination. The receptors derive from an adult in good health.

This rearrangement joins TRBV14 to TRBJ1-1, with a possible D match to TRBD1 (5 bases). Trimming left V 7 bases short and J 3 bases short, with 12 bases between. CDR1 is SGHDN and CDR2 is FVKESK in the germline V gene. This CDR3 comprises 13 residues. This chain's CDR3 is CASTGRGDTEAFF. The DNA for the CDR3 is TGTGCCAGCACCGGCAGAGGGGACACTGAAGCTTTCTTT.

V usage is TRBV14 and J usage is TRBJ1-5; D is undetermined. Germline loops: CDR1 SGHDN, CDR2 FVKESK. This CDR3 has 13 amino acids. V lost 4 bases, J lost 2 bases, and 6 bases lay in between. CDR3 coding DNA: TGTGCCAGCAGCCGACGGGGCAATCAGCCCCAGCATTTT. Its protein is CASSRRGNQPQHF.

This clone was found once. The chain carries TRBV6-5 and TRBJ2-7, with D possibly being TRBD1 (6 bases). V gave up 6 bases and J gave up 1 base, with 13 bases separating them. CDR3 length equals 14 residues. Germline loops: CDR1 MNHEY, CDR2 SVGAGI. The CDR3 here is CASRFPGTSYEQYF. The CDR3 DNA sequence: TGTGCCAGCAGGTTCCCCGGGACATCCTACGAGCAGTACTTC.

V and J are TRBV3-1 (or the pseudogene TRBV3-2) and TRBJ1-3, with D unclear. Trimming pared 0 bases from V and 2 bases from J, leaving 2 bases between. Germline lookup yields CDR1 LGHDT and CDR2 YNNKEL (reference sequence). This CDR3 contains 13 residues. The CDR3 is CASSQDTGNTIYF. CDR3 sequence (DNA): TGTGCCAGCAGCCAAGATACTGGAAACACCATATATTTT.

This rearrangement joins TRBV11-2 to TRBJ1-1; 7 bases line up with TRBD1. The germline CDR1 and CDR2 sequences are SGHAT and FQNNGV. The CDR3 covers 15 residues. V lost 0 bases, J lost 8 bases, and 9 bases stayed unmatched. DNA for the CDR3: TGTGCCAGCAGCTTAGAAGACGGAGGGGGCCGGGAAGCTTTCTTT. Translated, it gives CASSLEDGGGREAFF.

The rearrangement links TRBV4-1 to TRBJ2-5; 8 nucleotides match TRBD2. Trimming took 1 base from V and 5 from J; bases not matched to a gene: 9. The CDR3 loop spans 16 amino acids. CDR1 MGHRA and CDR2 YSYEKL come from the germline V gene. CDR3 bases: TGCGCCAGCAGCCAAGCGGGCGCGGGAGGTCGGGAGACCCAGTACTTC. Translating it yields CASSQAGAGGRETQYF.

This chain connects TRBV6-5 to TRBJ2-1, with TRBD2 matching over 14 bases. This CDR3 is 15 amino acids long. J was trimmed by 4 bases and V by 5 bases; bases with no gene match: 1. Germline lookup yields CDR1 MNHEY and CDR2 SVGAGI. CDR3 coding DNA: TGTGCCAGCAGTCGGACTAGCGGGAGGTACAATGAGCAGTTCTTC. Amino acid sequence: CASSRTSGRYNEQFF.

The table lists this clone with a count of one. The chain employs TRBV18 and TRBJ1-5; tentative D call: TRBD1 (6 bases). The CDR3 covers 16 residues. Trimming stripped 3 bases from V and 0 bases from J, with 12 bases between. The germline V gene encodes CDR1 KGHSH and CDR2 LQKENI. The CDR3 is CASSPQGTDSNQPQHF. The CDR3 DNA sequence: TGTGCCAGCTCACCGCAGGGGACCGATAGCAATCAGCCCCAGCATTTT.

The chain recombines TRBV15 with TRBJ1-5; D remains unclear. Germline V gene data show CDR1 as LNHNV and CDR2 as YYDKDF (reference sequence). The CDR3 covers 15 residues. The V end was cut by 3 bases, the J end by 4 bases, with 13 bases between. The CDR3 sequence: CATSSTGRVNQPQHF. The CDR3 DNA follows: TGTGCCACCAGCAGCACCGGGAGAGTGAATCAGCCCCAGCATTTT.

This sequence joins TRBV7-9 and TRBJ1-4; TRBD1 might be the D (6 bases). V lost 3 bases, J lost 7 bases, and 15 bases lay in between. The CDR3 is 15 residues long. From germline, CDR1 is SEHNR and CDR2 FQNEAQ (reference sequence). CDR3 DNA: TGTGCCAGCAGCTTTGACAGGCTAGTGGCTGAAAAACTGTTTTTT. It encodes CASSFDRLVAEKLFF.

V is TRBV6-1 and J is TRBJ1-4; D is uncertain. The V end was cut by 1 base, the J end by 0 bases, with 9 bases between. Germline loops: CDR1 MNHNS, CDR2 SASEGT. The CDR3 runs to 16 residues. The CDR3 region is CASSEGYIATNEKLFF. The CDR3 coding sequence is TGTGCCAGCAGTGAAGGATACATCGCAACTAATGAAAAACTGTTTTTT.

The chain employs TRBV27 and TRBJ2-2, with 10 bases aligning to TRBD1. Trimming cost V 4 bases and J 7 bases; bases outside gene matches: 6. Germline V gives CDR1 MNHEY, CDR2 SMNVEV (reference sequence). The CDR3 is 15 residues long. The CDR3 nucleotides are TGTGCCAGCAGTTCCGGGACAGGGGTTATCGGGGAGCTGTTTTTT. It is translated as CASSSGTGVIGELFF.

The chain is built from TRBV5-1 and TRBJ1-5; TRBD1 matches 7 bases. The CDR3 runs 16 residues. J lost 7 bases, V lost 1 base, and 11 bases had no gene match. Germline V CDR1 and CDR2: SGHRS, YFSETQ. The CDR3 DNA is TGCGCCAGCAGCTTGTCGGCAGGGGGTACTTTGCAGCCCCAGCATTTT. The encoded protein is CASSLSAGGTLQPQHF.

This clone was counted once. The rearrangement uses TRBV10-3 and TRBJ2-7, with TRBD1 identical over 12 bases. Germline-derived CDR1 and CDR2 are ENHRY and SYGVKD. The CDR3 has 14 amino acids. The V segment lost 6 bases and the J segment 3 bases; nucleotides outside the gene matches: 3. The CDR3 is CAIRGQGALYEQYF. The CDR3 DNA follows: TGTGCCATCAGGGGACAGGGGGCGCTCTACGAGCAGTACTTC.